The text below deals with one TCR beta chain. This record comes from a study of CD8+ T cells in alopecia areata. Study details: At a dose of 5 to 10 mg twice daily, oral tofacitinib was given to treated patients.

The CDR3 runs 18 residues. The treatment is: oral pan-JAK inhibitor, 5-10 mg twice daily. It was from alopecia areata patients that lesional scalp punch biopsies and peripheral blood were collected. Extracted from the samples, RNA was reverse transcribed into cDNA to serve as the sequencing template. Clones were read by immunoSEQ multiplex PCR, and TCRdb kept only the in-frame ones, dropping some. The sample records around 190,000 clones, roughly 70% being singletons. This rearrangement joins TRBV12-2 to TRBJ2-7; the DNA was not compared with TRBD1, the D call given in the table. TRBV12-2 is termed a pseudogene. The sample consisted of CD4+ T cells sorted from blood, taken around week 49, from a patient treated with tofacitinib. The source of this sequence is a human donor with alopecia areata. As DNA, the CDR3 is TGTGCAAGTCGCTTAGCGCCTCCGGGACAGGGGATAACCTACGAGCAGTACTTC. It encodes CASRLAPPGQGITYEQYF.